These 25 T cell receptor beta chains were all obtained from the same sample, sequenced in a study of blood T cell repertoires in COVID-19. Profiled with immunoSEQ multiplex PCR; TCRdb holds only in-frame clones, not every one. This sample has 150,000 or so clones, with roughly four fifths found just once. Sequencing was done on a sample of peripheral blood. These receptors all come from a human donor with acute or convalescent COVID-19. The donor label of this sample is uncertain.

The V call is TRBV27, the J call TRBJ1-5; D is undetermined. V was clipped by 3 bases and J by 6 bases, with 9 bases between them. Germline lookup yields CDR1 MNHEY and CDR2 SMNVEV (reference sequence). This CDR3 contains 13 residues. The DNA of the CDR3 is TGTGCCAGCAGTTTCTCCCCGAGTCAGCCCCAGCATTTT. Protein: CASSFSPSQPQHF.

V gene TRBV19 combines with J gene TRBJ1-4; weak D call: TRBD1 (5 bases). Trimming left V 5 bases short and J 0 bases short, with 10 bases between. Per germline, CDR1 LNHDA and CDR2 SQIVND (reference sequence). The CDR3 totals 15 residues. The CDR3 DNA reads TGTGCCAGTAGTCCTAGGGGCGCAACTAATGAAAAACTGTTTTTT. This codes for CASSPRGATNEKLFF. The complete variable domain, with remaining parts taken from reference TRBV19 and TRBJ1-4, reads DGGITQSPKYLFRKEGQNVTLSCEQNLNHDAMYWYRQDPGQGLRLIYYSQIVNDFQKGDIAEGYSVSREKKESFPLTVTSAQKNPTAFYLCASSPRGATNEKLFFGSGTQLSVL.

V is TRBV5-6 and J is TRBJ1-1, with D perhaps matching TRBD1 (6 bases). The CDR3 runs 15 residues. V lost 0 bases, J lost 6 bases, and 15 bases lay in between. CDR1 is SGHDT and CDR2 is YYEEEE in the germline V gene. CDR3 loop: CASSLAPKGVAEAFF. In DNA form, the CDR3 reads TGTGCCAGCAGCTTGGCCCCGAAGGGGGTCGCTGAAGCTTTCTTT.

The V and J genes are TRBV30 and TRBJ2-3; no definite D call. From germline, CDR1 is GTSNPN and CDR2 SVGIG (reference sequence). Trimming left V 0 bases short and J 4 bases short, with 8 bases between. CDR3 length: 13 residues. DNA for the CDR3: TGTGCCTGGAGTGTACGAGCTCCAGATACGCAGTATTTT. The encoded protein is CAWSVRAPDTQYF. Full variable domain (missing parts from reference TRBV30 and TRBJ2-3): SQTIHQWPATLVQPVGSPLSLECTVEGTSNPNLYWYRQAAGRGLQLLFYSVGIGQISSEVPQNLSASRPQDRQFILSSKKLLLSDSGFYLCAWSVRAPDTQYFGPGTRLTVL.

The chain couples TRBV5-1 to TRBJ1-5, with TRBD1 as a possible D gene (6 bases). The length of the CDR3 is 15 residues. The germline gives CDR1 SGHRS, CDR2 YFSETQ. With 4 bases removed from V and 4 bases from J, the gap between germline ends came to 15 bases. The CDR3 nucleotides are TGCGCCAGCAGCCTCGGGACACAATTAAATCAGCCCCAGCATTTT. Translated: CASSLGTQLNQPQHF.

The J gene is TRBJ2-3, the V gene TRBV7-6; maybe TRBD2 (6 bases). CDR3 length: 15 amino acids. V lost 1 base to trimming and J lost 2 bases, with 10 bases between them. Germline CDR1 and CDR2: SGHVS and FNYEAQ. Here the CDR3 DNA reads TGTGCCAGCAGCTTAGTCGGGGGATTCACAGATACGCAGTATTTT. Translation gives CASSLVGGFTDTQYF.

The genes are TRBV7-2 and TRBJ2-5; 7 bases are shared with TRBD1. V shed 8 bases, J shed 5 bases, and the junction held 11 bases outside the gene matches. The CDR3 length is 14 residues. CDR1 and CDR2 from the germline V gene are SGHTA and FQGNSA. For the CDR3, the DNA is TGTGCCAGCGGAAGCAGACAGGGCTCGGAGACCCAGTACTTC. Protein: CASGSRQGSETQYF.

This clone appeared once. The CDR3 DNA follows: TGTGCCAGCAGTCGTGGGAGGGCAGAGCCCTATGGCTACACCTTC. Encoded protein: CASSRGRAEPYGYTF. This rearrangement joins TRBV6-5 to TRBJ1-2; no clear D gene. Germline V CDR1 and CDR2: MNHEY, SVGAGI. Trimming pared 5 bases from V and 4 bases from J, leaving 17 bases between. This CDR3 is 15 amino acids long.

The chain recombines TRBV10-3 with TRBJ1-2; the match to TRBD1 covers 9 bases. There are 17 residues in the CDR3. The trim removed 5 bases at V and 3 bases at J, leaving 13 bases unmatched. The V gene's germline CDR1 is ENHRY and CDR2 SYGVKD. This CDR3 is CAISINPSRDRDYGYTF. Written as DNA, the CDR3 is TGTGCCATCAGTATTAATCCGAGTAGGGACAGGGACTATGGCTACACCTTC.

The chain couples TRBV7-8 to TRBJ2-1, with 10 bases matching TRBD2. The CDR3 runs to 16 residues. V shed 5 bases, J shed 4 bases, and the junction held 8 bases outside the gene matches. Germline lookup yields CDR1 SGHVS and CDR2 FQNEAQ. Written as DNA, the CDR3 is TGTGCCAGCAGCCGCCGGGGGGGACTAGCGTACAATGAGCAGTTCTTC. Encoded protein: CASSRRGGLAYNEQFF. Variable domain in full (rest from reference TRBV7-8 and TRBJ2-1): GAGVSQSPRYKVAKRGQDVALRCDPISGHVSLFWYQQALGQGPEFLTYFQNEAQLDKSGLPSDRFFAERPEGSVSTLKIQRTQQEDSAVYLCASSRRGGLAYNEQFFGPGTRLTVL.

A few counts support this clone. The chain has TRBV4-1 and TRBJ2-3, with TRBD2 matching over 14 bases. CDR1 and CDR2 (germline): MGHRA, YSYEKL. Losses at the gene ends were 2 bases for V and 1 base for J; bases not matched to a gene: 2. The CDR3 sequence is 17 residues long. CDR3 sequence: CASSQSGLAGGTDTQYF. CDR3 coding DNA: TGCGCCAGCAGCCAATCGGGACTAGCGGGGGGCACAGATACGCAGTATTTT.

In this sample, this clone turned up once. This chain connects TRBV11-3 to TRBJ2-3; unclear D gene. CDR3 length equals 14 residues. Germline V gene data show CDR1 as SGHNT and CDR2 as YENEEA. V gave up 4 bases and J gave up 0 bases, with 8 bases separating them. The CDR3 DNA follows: TGTGCCAGCAGCTACTCCCGGAGCACAGATACGCAGTATTTT. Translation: CASSYSRSTDTQYF.

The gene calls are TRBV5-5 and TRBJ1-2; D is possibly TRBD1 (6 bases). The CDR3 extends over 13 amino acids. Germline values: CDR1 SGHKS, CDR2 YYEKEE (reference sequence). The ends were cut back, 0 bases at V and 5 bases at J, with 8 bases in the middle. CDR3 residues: CASSLEQGYGYTF. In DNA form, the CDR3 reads TGTGCCAGCAGCTTGGAACAGGGTTATGGCTACACCTTC.

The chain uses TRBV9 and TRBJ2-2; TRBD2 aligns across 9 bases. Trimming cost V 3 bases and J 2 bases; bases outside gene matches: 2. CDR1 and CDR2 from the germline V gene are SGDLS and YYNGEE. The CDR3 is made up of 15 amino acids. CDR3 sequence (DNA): TGTGCCAGCAGCGCGGGACTAGCAAACACCGGGGAGCTGTTTTTT. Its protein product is CASSAGLANTGELFF.

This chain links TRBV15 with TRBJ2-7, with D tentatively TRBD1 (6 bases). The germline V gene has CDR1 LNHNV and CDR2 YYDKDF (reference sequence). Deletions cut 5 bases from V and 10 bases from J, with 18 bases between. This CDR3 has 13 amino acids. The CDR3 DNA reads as TGTGCCACCAGCGTACCGGGACACCTAAACCAGTACTTC. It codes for CATSVPGHLNQYF. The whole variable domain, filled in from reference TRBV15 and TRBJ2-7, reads DAMVIQNPRYQVTQFGKPVTLSCSQTLNHNVMYWYQQKSSQAPKLLFHYYDKDFNNEADTPDNFQSRRPNTSFCFLDIRSPGLGDTAMYLCATSVPGHLNQYFGPGTRLTVT.

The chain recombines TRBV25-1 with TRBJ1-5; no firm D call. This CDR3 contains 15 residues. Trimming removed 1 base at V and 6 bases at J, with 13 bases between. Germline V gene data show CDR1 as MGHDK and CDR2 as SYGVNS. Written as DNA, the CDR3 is TGTGCCAGCAGTGAATCGTCAACCGGTTCTCAGCCCCAGCATTTT. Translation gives CASSESSTGSQPQHF.

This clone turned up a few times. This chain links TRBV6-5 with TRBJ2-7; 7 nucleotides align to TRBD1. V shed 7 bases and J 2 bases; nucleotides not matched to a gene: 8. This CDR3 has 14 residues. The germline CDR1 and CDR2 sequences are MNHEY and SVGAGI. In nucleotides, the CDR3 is TGTGCCAGCACCATCAGACAGGGACCCTACGAGCAGTACTTC. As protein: CASTIRQGPYEQYF.

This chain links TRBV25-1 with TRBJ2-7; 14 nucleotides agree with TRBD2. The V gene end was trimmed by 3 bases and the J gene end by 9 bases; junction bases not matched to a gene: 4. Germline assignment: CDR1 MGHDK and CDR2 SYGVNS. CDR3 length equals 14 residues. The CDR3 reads CASSERGLAGGQYF. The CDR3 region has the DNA TGTGCCAGCAGTGAGAGAGGACTAGCGGGGGGGCAGTACTTC.

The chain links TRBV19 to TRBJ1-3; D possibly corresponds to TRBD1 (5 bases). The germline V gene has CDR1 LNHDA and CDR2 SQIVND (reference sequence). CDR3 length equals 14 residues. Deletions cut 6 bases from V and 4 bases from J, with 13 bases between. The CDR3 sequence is CASRARGSGNTIYF. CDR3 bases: TGTGCCAGTAGGGCCCGGGGGTCGGGAAACACCATATATTTT.

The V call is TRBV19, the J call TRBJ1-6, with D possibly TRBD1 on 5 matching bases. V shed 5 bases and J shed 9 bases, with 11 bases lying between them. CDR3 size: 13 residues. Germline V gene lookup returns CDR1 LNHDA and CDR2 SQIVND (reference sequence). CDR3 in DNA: TGTGCCAGTAGTCTCAGGGAAGGTTCACCCCTCCACTTT. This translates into CASSLREGSPLHF. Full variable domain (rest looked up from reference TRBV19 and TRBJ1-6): DGGITQSPKYLFRKEGQNVTLSCEQNLNHDAMYWYRQDPGQGLRLIYYSQIVNDFQKGDIAEGYSVSREKKESFPLTVTSAQKNPTAFYLCASSLREGSPLHFGNGTRLTVT.

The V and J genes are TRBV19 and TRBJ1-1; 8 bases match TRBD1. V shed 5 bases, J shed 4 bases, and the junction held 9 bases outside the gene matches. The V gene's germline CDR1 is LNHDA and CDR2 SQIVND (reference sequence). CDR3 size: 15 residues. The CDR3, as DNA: TGTGCCAGTAGTCAGGACAGGGTGGGGGGCACTGAAGCTTTCTTT. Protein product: CASSQDRVGGTEAFF.

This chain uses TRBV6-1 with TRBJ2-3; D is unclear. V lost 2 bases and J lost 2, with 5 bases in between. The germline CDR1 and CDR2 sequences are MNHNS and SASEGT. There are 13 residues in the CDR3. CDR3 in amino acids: CASSEPFTDTQYF. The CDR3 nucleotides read TGTGCCAGCAGTGAACCCTTCACAGATACGCAGTATTTT.

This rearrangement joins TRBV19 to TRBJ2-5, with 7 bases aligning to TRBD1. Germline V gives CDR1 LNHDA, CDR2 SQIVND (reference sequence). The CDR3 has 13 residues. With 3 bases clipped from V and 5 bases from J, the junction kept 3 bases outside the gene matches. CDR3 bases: TGTGCCAGTAGTATCGACAGGGTCGAGACCCAGTACTTC. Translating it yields CASSIDRVETQYF. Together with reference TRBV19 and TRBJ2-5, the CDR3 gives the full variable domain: DGGITQSPKYLFRKEGQNVTLSCEQNLNHDAMYWYRQDPGQGLRLIYYSQIVNDFQKGDIAEGYSVSREKKESFPLTVTSAQKNPTAFYLCASSIDRVETQYFGPGTRLLVL.

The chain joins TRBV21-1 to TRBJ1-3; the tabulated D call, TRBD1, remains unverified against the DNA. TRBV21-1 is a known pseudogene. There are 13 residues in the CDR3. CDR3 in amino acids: CASSGPKRNTIYF. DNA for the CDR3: TGTGCCAGCAGCGGGCCAAAAAGAAACACCATATATTTT.

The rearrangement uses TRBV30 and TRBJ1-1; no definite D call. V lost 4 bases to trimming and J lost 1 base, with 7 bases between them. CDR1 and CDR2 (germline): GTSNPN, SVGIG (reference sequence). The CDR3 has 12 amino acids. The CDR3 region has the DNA TGTGCCTGGACCCGGAGGAACACTGAAGCTTTCTTT. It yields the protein CAWTRRNTEAFF.